The 10 T cell receptor beta chains listed next were all sequenced from one sample in a study of T cells in Graves' hyperthyroidism and ophthalmopathy. Amplification of TCR beta CDR3 regions was performed using RNA transcripts as template. An initial round of RT-PCR targeting the TCR CDR3 relied on the HTBI primer set. A single record per CDR3 protein comes from TCRdb applying MiXCR to the multiplex PCR reads. The sample lists roughly 400,000 distinct CDR3 sequences, around 25% occurring once. The sequenced material came from blood. The receptor source for this set is a man aged 45-65 years with Graves' hyperthyroidism.

This clonotype was picked up a small number of times. The V and J genes are TRBV7-9 and TRBJ2-7; 7 nucleotides line up with TRBD2. CDR1 SEHNR and CDR2 FQNEAQ come from the germline V gene (reference sequence). The V segment lost 3 bases and the J segment 9 bases; nucleotides outside the gene matches: 8. The CDR3 extends over 13 amino acids. DNA of the CDR3: TGTGCCAGCAGCTTGGATCCGGGAGGTGGGCAGTACTTC. It translates to CASSLDPGGGQYF.

Many counts were recorded for this clonotype. The rearrangement uses TRBV20-1 and TRBJ1-1; D is uncertain. This CDR3 has 14 residues. Between the trimmed V and J ends, which lost 0 bases and 0 bases, there was a span of 8 bases. Germline V gene sequence: CDR1 DFQATT, CDR2 SNEGSKA (reference sequence). The CDR3, as DNA: TGCAGTGCTAGAGACCTCGATCTGAACACTGAAGCTTTCTTT. It specifies CSARDLDLNTEAFF.

The V gene is TRBV6-1, the J gene TRBJ1-2, with 7 bases matching TRBD1. Looked up from germline, CDR1 is MNHNS and CDR2 is SASEGT. This CDR3 has 16 residues. The V gene end was trimmed by 1 base and the J gene end by 5 bases; junction bases not matched to a gene: 10. CDR3 bases: TGTGCCAGCAGTGAAGAAAGGAGGAGGGGGCAATATGGCTACACCTTC. Translated: CASSEERRRGQYGYTF.

The rearrangement joins TRBV7-3 to TRBJ2-1; the D is unclear. The CDR3 sequence is 15 residues long. Trimming stripped 3 bases from V and 2 bases from J, with 11 bases between. Germline assignment: CDR1 SGHTA and CDR2 FQGTGA. CDR3 in amino acids: CASSLGSTTYNEQFF. DNA for the CDR3: TGTGCCAGCAGCTTGGGCAGTACAACCTACAATGAGCAGTTCTTC.

V and J are TRBV6-1 and TRBJ2-1, with D possibly TRBD1 on 5 matching bases. Trimming left V 5 bases short and J 7 bases short, with 9 bases between. The CDR3 sequence is 12 residues long. CDR1 is MNHNS and CDR2 is SASEGT in the germline V gene. The CDR3 DNA follows: TGTGCCAGCAGTACCGACAGAAATGAGCAGTTCTTC. This translates into CASSTDRNEQFF.

This rearrangement joins TRBV7-2 to TRBJ2-1; 12 nucleotides align to TRBD2. Germline V gene lookup returns CDR1 SGHTA and CDR2 FQGNSA. The CDR3 totals 17 residues. V shed 2 bases and J 7 bases; nucleotides not matched to a gene: 9. This CDR3 is CASSLYETSGRINEQFF. The CDR3, as DNA: TGTGCCAGCAGCTTATACGAGACTAGCGGGAGAATAAATGAGCAGTTCTTC.

A few counts support this clonotype. The genes are TRBV20-1 and TRBJ2-1; maybe TRBD2 (6 bases). The CDR3 is 13 residues long. V was cut by 2 bases and J by 4 bases, with 9 bases left in between. From germline, CDR1 is DFQATT and CDR2 SNEGSKA (reference sequence). The CDR3 is CSARHGLYNEQFF. The DNA of the CDR3 is TGCAGTGCTAGACATGGACTATACAATGAGCAGTTCTTC.

The J gene is TRBJ2-1, the V gene TRBV11-2; 11 bases are shared with TRBD2. V shed 1 base and J 4 bases; nucleotides not matched to a gene: 9. The CDR3 consists of 18 residues. Germline values: CDR1 SGHAT, CDR2 FQNNGV. In DNA, the CDR3 is TGTGCCAGCAGCTTAGCTAAGCCCGGGACTAGCGGATACAATGAGCAGTTCTTC. It codes for CASSLAKPGTSGYNEQFF.

This clonotype was observed at least ten times. This chain links TRBV27 with TRBJ2-1; TRBD2 might be the D (5 bases). CDR1 and CDR2 (germline): MNHEY, SMNVEV (reference sequence). The CDR3 length is 15 residues. V was pared by 5 bases and J by 11 bases, with 22 bases between. The CDR3 coding sequence is TGTGCCAGCAGTGAATTAACACGGGGTGTGGGAAAGCAGTTCTTC. As protein: CASSELTRGVGKQFF.

The chain recombines TRBV18 with TRBJ1-4; D call uncertain. From germline, CDR1 is KGHSH and CDR2 LQKENI. This CDR3 has 13 residues. V shed 5 bases and J shed 10 bases, with 14 bases lying between them. CDR3 region: CASSAEQSRKLFF. In DNA form, the CDR3 reads TGTGCCAGCTCAGCTGAACAGTCGAGAAAACTGTTTTTT.